Listed below are T cell receptor beta chains from one sample, sequenced in a study of blood T cell repertoires in COVID-19. Repertoires were generated with immunoSEQ multiplex PCR, while TCRdb's copy carries only in-frame clones and drops some. The sample holds about 20,000 clones, around 86% seen once. The specimen sequenced was peripheral blood. Receptors originate from a man aged 45-65 years with active COVID-19. Both conserved end residues are part of each CDR3. A D gene is named only where the DNA matches it firmly. Clone size is stated in some rows and not others, as once, few, many or a class when expanded.

j_gene | abundance | v_gene | len | d_gene | CDR3nt | CDR3aa
TRBJ2-7 | . | TRBV5-7 | 15 | TRBD1 | TGTGCCAGCAGCCCCAAAGGGACAGTCTCCTACGAGCAGTACTTC | CASSPKGTVSYEQYF
TRBJ2-6 | . | TRBV11-2 | 16 | TRBD1 | TGTGCCAGCAGCGCGGGACAGGGGTTCGGGGCCAACGTCCTGACTTTC | CASSAGQGFGANVLTF
TRBJ2-2 | . | TRBV2 | 16 | TRBD1 | TGTGCCAGCAGTAACCGGGACAGGGTGATGACCGGGGAGCTGTTTTTT | CASSNRDRVMTGELFF
TRBJ1-5 | once | TRBV2 | 13 | . | TGTGCCAGCAGTGATACAGACAATCAGCCCCAGCATTTT | CASSDTDNQPQHF
TRBJ2-1 | . | TRBV9 | 15 | TRBD2 | TGTGCCAGCAGCGTCGCCGGGACTACCTACAATGAGCAGTTCTTC | CASSVAGTTYNEQFF
TRBJ1-1 | . | TRBV12-3/TRBV12-4 | 13 | TRBD1 | TGTGCCAGCATTAGACAGGGGAACACTGAAGCTTTCTTT | CASIRQGNTEAFF
TRBJ1-6 | . | TRBV15 | 14 | TRBD1 | TGTGCCACCAGCATAGACAGGGCGAATTCACCCCTCCACTTT | CATSIDRANSPLHF
TRBJ2-1 | once | TRBV5-1 | 15 | TRBD2 | TGCGCCAGCACCCCCAGCGGGGCCGTGGGCAATGAGCAGTTCTTC | CASTPSGAVGNEQFF
TRBJ2-7 | . | TRBV7-3 | 17 | . | TGTGCCAGCAGCTTAACCTCCGGAGCCGGACTCTCCTACGAGCAGTACTTC | CASSLTSGAGLSYEQYF
TRBJ2-2 | . | TRBV7-6 | 14 | . | TGTGCCAGCACCTACTCAGGCAACACCGGGGAGCTGTTTTTT | CASTYSGNTGELFF
TRBJ2-5 | . | TRBV7-6 | 15 | TRBD1 | TGTGCCAGCAGCCAAGGACAGGGTATTTGGGAGACCCAGTACTTC | CASSQGQGIWETQYF
TRBJ1-4 | . | TRBV4-2 | 15 | . | TGTGCCAGCAGCCAAAGGCAGGCAACTAATGAAAAACTGTTTTTT | CASSQRQATNEKLFF
TRBJ2-5 | . | TRBV4-2 | 15 | TRBD1 | TGTGCCAGCAGCCAAGGTGGACAGGGGCAAGAGACCCAGTACTTC | CASSQGGQGQETQYF
TRBJ2-3 | . | TRBV4-2 | 18 | TRBD2 | TGTGCCAGCAGCCAAGAACCGGGACTAGCGGGGGTAGGAGATACGCAGTATTTT | CASSQEPGLAGVGDTQYF
TRBJ2-1 | . | TRBV14 | 15 | TRBD1 | TGTGCCAGCAGCCAATGGACAGGAACCTACAATGAGCAGTTCTTC | CASSQWTGTYNEQFF
TRBJ1-1 | . | TRBV3-1/TRBV3-2 | 13 | . | TGTGCCAGCGGGCGGGAGTTGAACACTGAAGCTTTCTTT | CASGRELNTEAFF
TRBJ1-1 | . | TRBV5-1 | 15 | . | TGCGCCAGCAGCTTGGAGGGGGATCGGGGCACTGAAGCTTTCTTT | CASSLEGDRGTEAFF
TRBJ1-1 | few | TRBV5-1 | 15 | . | TGCGCCAGCAGCTTGTCAGGGGTTCGGAACACTGAAGCTTTCTTT | CASSLSGVRNTEAFF
TRBJ1-5 | few | TRBV5-6 | 14 | . | TGTGCCAGCCACACGACGGGGGAAGGGCAGCCCCAGCATTTT | CASHTTGEGQPQHF
TRBJ1-2 | . | TRBV6-2/TRBV6-3 | 15 | TRBD1 | TGTGCCAGCAGTTCCCCTCACCGGACAGGTGATGGCTACACCTTC | CASSSPHRTGDGYTF
TRBJ2-2 | . | TRBV5-1 | 15 | TRBD1 | TGCGCCAGCAGCTCTGGGACAGCCAACACCGGGGAGCTGTTTTTT | CASSSGTANTGELFF
TRBJ1-1 | . | TRBV7-9 | 12 | . | TGTGCCAGCAGCTTCAGGAACACTGAAGCTTTCTTT | CASSFRNTEAFF
TRBJ1-3 | . | TRBV4-1 | 15 | TRBD1 | TGCGCCAGCAGCATTTTAGGGACAGCTGGAAACACCATATATTTT | CASSILGTAGNTIYF
TRBJ1-1 | . | TRBV6-6 | 14 | . | TGTGCCAGCAGGGGAGGGGGGGCGAACACTGAAGCTTTCTTT | CASRGGGANTEAFF
TRBJ1-4 | . | TRBV5-1 | 13 | . | TGCGCCAGCAGCGACTCAACTAATGAAAAACTGTTTTTT | CASSDSTNEKLFF
TRBJ2-1 | once | TRBV7-2 | 15 | TRBD2 | TGTGCCAGCAGCCGGGCCGGACTAGCGGCGGGTGAGCAGTTCTTC | CASSRAGLAAGEQFF
TRBJ1-3 | . | TRBV7-9 | 18 | TRBD1 | TGTGCCAGCAGCTTAGGGCGGACAGGCCGACGTGATGGAAACACCATATATTTT | CASSLGRTGRRDGNTIYF
TRBJ1-5 | few | TRBV29-1 | 13 | TRBD1 | TGCAGCGTTGGACAGGGGGCCGGCCAGCCCCAGCATTTT | CSVGQGAGQPQHF
TRBJ1-2 | . | TRBV6-5 | 14 | TRBD1 | TGTGCCAGCAGCCCGGACAGGGGGGCAGGTGGCTACACCTTC | CASSPDRGAGGYTF
TRBJ2-5 | . | TRBV7-9 | 15 | . | TGTGCCAGCAGCTTAGCTCGGACATTTCCAGAGACCCAGTACTTC | CASSLARTFPETQYF
TRBJ1-1 | . | TRBV7-2 | 14 | TRBD1 | TGTGCCAGCAGCTCCCAATACAGGGGAAGGGAAGCTTTCTTT | CASSSQYRGREAFF
TRBJ2-7 | large | TRBV6-2/TRBV6-3 | 12 | . | TGTGCCAGCAGTAGCGGTTCCTACGAGCAGTACTTC | CASSSGSYEQYF
TRBJ2-1 | . | TRBV5-1 | 17 | TRBD2 | TGCGCCAGCAGCCCATCGTTCCAGCGGGGGGGCCTTCGGGAGCAGTTCTTC | CASSPSFQRGGLREQFF
TRBJ1-5 | . | TRBV2 | 15 | . | TGTGTCAGCACCTCCGAGGGGGTTGGAGAACAGCCCCAGCATTTT | CVSTSEGVGEQPQHF
TRBJ2-1 | . | TRBV7-8 | 16 | TRBD2 | TGTGCCAGCAGCTTACCTAGCGGGGCCCCCTACAATGAGCAGTTCTTC | CASSLPSGAPYNEQFF
TRBJ2-2 | few | TRBV5-1 | 15 | . | TGCGCCAGCAGCCCCCGGGAGACGAACACCGGGGAGCTGTTTTTT | CASSPRETNTGELFF
TRBJ2-1 | . | TRBV7-3 | 17 | TRBD1 | TGTGCCAGCAGCTTACGTGCCGGGACAGGAGCCTACAATGAGCAGTTCTTC | CASSLRAGTGAYNEQFF
TRBJ2-3 | . | TRBV7-9 | 13 | . | TGTGCCAGCAGCCCGGGAAGCACAGATACGCAGTATTTT | CASSPGSTDTQYF
TRBJ1-3 | . | TRBV5-1 | 15 | TRBD1 | TGCGCCAGCAGCTTGGAAGGACAGGGCGGCCGCACCATATATTTT | CASSLEGQGGRTIYF
TRBJ2-3 | . | TRBV7-9 | 15 | TRBD1 | TGTGCCAGCAGCTGGGGACAGGGTGACCGGGATACGCAGTATTTT | CASSWGQGDRDTQYF
TRBJ1-2 | . | TRBV30 | 11 | . | TGTGCCTGGACCGGGGGATATGGCTACACCTTC | CAWTGGYGYTF